This T cell receptor beta chain was sequenced in a study of shared clonotypes between healthy human individuals. Method: immunoSEQ multiplex PCR; TCRdb's copy keeps in-frame clones and lacks some. The table includes over a million clones, roughly 96% detected once. The V gene's germline CDR1 is SQVTM and CDR2 ANQGSEA. This CDR3 region has 16 residues. J was trimmed by 0 bases and V by 6 bases; bases with no gene match: 11. Input material: naive CD4+ T cells sorted from blood. The sample's subset: CD45RA+ positively selected. The TCR originated in a man younger than 40 in good health. This chain joins TRBV29-1 and TRBJ2-1, with 7 bases fitting TRBD2. DNA for the CDR3: TGCAGCGTATTCCTACTAGCGCCAAGCTCCTACAATGAGCAGTTCTTC. The encoded protein is CSVFLLAPSSYNEQFF.